Included here is one TCR beta chain sequence, with context. This entry belongs to a study of blood T cell repertoires in COVID-19. Study background: COVID-19 samples from acute and convalescent phases originated in the United States, Italy and Spain.

In the study's own analysis: For nucleated cells, counts were estimated from reference gene primer amplification. The repertoire was sequenced with immunoSEQ multiplex PCR; TCRdb's copy has only in-frame clones and lacks some. D and trimming come from the DNA, and the V and J calls and clone size come from that table. Seen here are about 230,000 clones, about 84% observed once, and the top ten hold approximately 8.7%. The V segment lost 2 bases and the J segment 3 bases; nucleotides outside the gene matches: 5. The CDR3 is made up of 16 amino acids. Germline values: CDR1 MRHNA, CDR2 SNTAGT. The rearrangement uses TRBV6-4 and TRBJ1-2; 11 nucleotides line up with TRBD1. This clonotype was sampled from a woman older than 75 with acute or convalescent COVID-19. Input material: peripheral blood. CDR3 nucleotides: TGTGCCAGCAGTGACGATGGGACAGGGGGGGACTATGGCTACACCTTC. This gives the protein CASSDDGTGGDYGYTF.